This is a list of T cell receptor beta chains from one sample in a study of CD8+ T cells in alopecia areata. Repertoires were generated with immunoSEQ multiplex PCR, while TCRdb's copy carries only in-frame clones and drops some. Of 90,000 to 150,000 clones listed, 50% to 55% were seen once; the top ten hold about 0.5%. Specimen: CD4+ T cells sorted from blood, collected at week 4, from a patient treated with tofacitinib. The receptor set was obtained from a human donor with alopecia areata. Each CDR3 is given with its conserved first and last residue. Fields, in order: D gene, V gene, clone size, J gene, CDR3 DNA, CDR3 protein. A D gene is named only where the DNA matches it firmly. Size is omitted from some rows. Given values are once, few, many or a class for expanded clones.

-	TRBV6-5	-	TRBJ1-1	TGTGCCAGCAGTTATATGGGACTTCTGACTGAAGCTTTCTTT	CASSYMGLLTEAFF
TRBD1	TRBV9	-	TRBJ2-1	TGTGCCAGCAGCCGGGGACAGGGGGTAATTAATGAGCAGTTCTTC	CASSRGQGVINEQFF
-	TRBV30	-	TRBJ1-5	TGTGCCTGGAGTCGCAGGGCGGATCAGCCCCAGCATTTT	CAWSRRADQPQHF
TRBD2	TRBV2	-	TRBJ2-7	TGTGCCAGCGGACTAGCGGGAGTTAACGAGCAGTACTTC	CASGLAGVNEQYF
-	TRBV5-6	-	TRBJ2-5	TGTGCCAGCAGCTATTTGGGTAGGTCCCCTGCGGGAGAGACCCAGTACTTC	CASSYLGRSPAGETQYF
TRBD1	TRBV30	-	TRBJ2-7	TGTGCCTGGAGTTTACAGGGGGCCGGCGAGCAGTACTTC	CAWSLQGAGEQYF
-	TRBV19	few	TRBJ1-1	TGTGCCAGTAGTCGCTTAAAGTGGGGGGACACTGAAGCTTTCTTT	CASSRLKWGDTEAFF
-	TRBV6-5	few	TRBJ1-4	TGTGCCAGCAGCCGAGTGGCAACTAATGAAAAACTGTTTTTT	CASSRVATNEKLFF
-	TRBV29-1	few	TRBJ1-5	TGCAGCGCTGTGGGTGGGGGATTTTCCGATCAGCCCCAGCATTTT	CSAVGGGFSDQPQHF
TRBD1	TRBV7-9	-	TRBJ1-2	TGTGCCTCTCCCGAGGGGGCCAACTATGGCTACACCTTC	CASPEGANYGYTF
-	TRBV30	-	TRBJ1-5	TGTGCCTGGAGTGTACTAGGGGGTCAGCCCCAGCATTTT	CAWSVLGGQPQHF
-	TRBV29-1	-	TRBJ2-3	TGCAGCGTTGAAAATACGAGGGGCCGGACAGATACGCAGTATTTT	CSVENTRGRTDTQYF
-	TRBV5-8	few	TRBJ2-1	TGTGCCAGCAGCTTGGTCATTTGGGGCGGGGAGCAGTTCTTC	CASSLVIWGGEQFF
-	TRBV30	-	TRBJ1-2	TGTGCCTGGAGTGTACCCCAGGGGTCTAACTATGGCTACACCTTC	CAWSVPQGSNYGYTF
-	TRBV29-1	-	TRBJ1-2	TGCAGCGTTGGTTGGGGGAGTGCCGGTTACACCTTC	CSVGWGSAGYTF
-	TRBV5-6	-	TRBJ2-2	TGTGCCAGCAGCTTGGGATACACCGGGGAGCTGTTTTTT	CASSLGYTGELFF
-	TRBV29-1	few	TRBJ2-3	TGCAGCGTGGCTGGGACCCAGGGCGGTACAGATACGCAGTATTTT	CSVAGTQGGTDTQYF
TRBD1	TRBV29-1	-	TRBJ2-1	TGCAGCGCATATGACAGGGGGCTGGGGAATGAGCAGTTCTTC	CSAYDRGLGNEQFF
-	TRBV2	-	TRBJ1-2	TGTGCCAGCAGCAGGCAGGGTACCTATGGCTACACCTTC	CASSRQGTYGYTF
TRBD1	TRBV11-2	-	TRBJ2-7	TGTGCCAGCAGCTCATCTGGGGACAGGAACTTGGAGCAGTACTTC	CASSSSGDRNLEQYF
-	TRBV4-1	-	TRBJ1-5	TGCGCCAGCAGCCAAGCAGGGGGCAATCAGCCCCAGCATTTT	CASSQAGGNQPQHF
-	TRBV5-6	-	TRBJ2-1	TGTGCCAGCAGCTTGGCCGCAGGGGCAAACTACAATGAGCAGTTCTTC	CASSLAAGANYNEQFF
-	TRBV30	few	TRBJ1-5	TGTGCCTGGAGGGGAGAAGGAAGCAATCAGCCCCAGCATTTT	CAWRGEGSNQPQHF
-	TRBV29-1	-	TRBJ1-1	TGCAGCGTTGCCGGGCAGAACACTGAAGCTTTCTTT	CSVAGQNTEAFF
-	TRBV29-1	-	TRBJ2-4	TGCAGCGGGGTGAGGGAAGACAAAAACATTCAGTACTTC	CSGVREDKNIQYF
-	TRBV29-1	-	TRBJ2-7	TGCAGCGTTGACACGATGGGCTACGAGCAGTACTTC	CSVDTMGYEQYF
TRBD1	TRBV27	-	TRBJ2-7	TGTGCCAGCAGTCCCCTACAGGGGGCCAACGAGGAGCAGTACTTC	CASSPLQGANEEQYF
-	TRBV4-1	-	TRBJ2-2	TGCGCCAGCAGCCAAGTAGGGAAAACCGGGGAGCTGTTTTTT	CASSQVGKTGELFF
-	TRBV18	-	TRBJ2-7	TGTGCCAGCTCACCACCGGGCCAGTTCGAGCAGTACTTC	CASSPPGQFEQYF
-	TRBV2	few	TRBJ2-3	TGTGCCAGCAGTGTAATTTTTAGCACAGATACGCAGTATTTT	CASSVIFSTDTQYF
TRBD2	TRBV25-1	few	TRBJ2-1	TGTGCCAGGAAAGCCCGAGGGACTAGCGTGAACAATGAGCAGTTCTTC	CARKARGTSVNNEQFF
TRBD1	TRBV27	few	TRBJ1-2	TGTGCCAGCAGAACCTACCTGGGACAGGCAGAGGTCGGCTACACCTTC	CASRTYLGQAEVGYTF
TRBD1	TRBV30	-	TRBJ2-7	TGTGCCTGGAGTGTCCAACAGGGGTGGGAGCAGTACTTC	CAWSVQQGWEQYF
-	TRBV29-1	-	TRBJ2-5	TGCAGCGTGATTAGACAGCAAGAGACCCAGTACTTC	CSVIRQQETQYF
-	TRBV14	-	TRBJ2-2	TGTGCCAGCAGCCTCACAAACACCGGGGAGCTGTTTTTT	CASSLTNTGELFF
TRBD2	TRBV6-1	-	TRBJ2-7	TGTGCCAGCGGTACTAGCGGGGCCTACGAGCAGTACTTC	CASGTSGAYEQYF
-	TRBV6-5	-	TRBJ1-1	TGTGCCAGCAGCGTGGTAGGGACGGTCACTGAAGCTTTCTTT	CASSVVGTVTEAFF
-	TRBV7-3	-	TRBJ1-2	TGTGCCAGCAGCTTAAGGGGGGGCGCCGACTATGGCTACACCTTC	CASSLRGGADYGYTF
-	TRBV4-1	-	TRBJ2-5	TGCGCCAGCAGCCAGGGGCCAGGCCTTCCAGAGACCCAGTACTTC	CASSQGPGLPETQYF
TRBD1	TRBV5-1	once	TRBJ1-2	TGCGCCAGCAGCTTGGCCGGGACAGGTTATGGCTACACCTTC	CASSLAGTGYGYTF
-	TRBV11-2	-	TRBJ1-1	TGTGCCAGCAGCTTAGCCCGACTTCCCGGGCCTAACACTGAAGCTTTCTTT	CASSLARLPGPNTEAFF
TRBD2	TRBV30	-	TRBJ2-7	TGTGCCGGGCCGGGACTAGCGGGATACGACGAGCAGTACTTC	CAGPGLAGYDEQYF
-	TRBV7-9	-	TRBJ2-1	TGTGCCAGCAGCTTAGCGGGGCCCTACAATGAGCAGTTCTTC	CASSLAGPYNEQFF
TRBD1	TRBV4-1	-	TRBJ1-2	TGCGCCAGCAGCCAAGGGGACAGGGGGGAATATGGCTACACCTTC	CASSQGDRGEYGYTF
-	TRBV27	-	TRBJ2-3	TGTGCCAGCAGTCCCTCCCCGGGAGCTGTAGATACGCAGTATTTT	CASSPSPGAVDTQYF
-	TRBV6-5	-	TRBJ1-2	TGTGCCAGCAGTTACTCTCCGGATGGCTACACCTTC	CASSYSPDGYTF
-	TRBV20-1	-	TRBJ2-3	TGCAGTGCTAGGTGGGCAGATACGCAGTATTTT	CSARWADTQYF
-	TRBV11-2	-	TRBJ1-1	TGTGCCAGCAGCTTAGAACAGTCGGGCACTGAAGCTTTCTTT	CASSLEQSGTEAFF
-	TRBV30	few	TRBJ1-2	TGTGCCTGGAGTTTGGGCCTGGGGGTCTTCTATGGCTACACCTTC	CAWSLGLGVFYGYTF
TRBD1	TRBV30	-	TRBJ2-6	TGTGCTTCCGGGACAGGGGGCGCTGGGGCCAACGTCCTGACTTTC	CASGTGGAGANVLTF
TRBD1	TRBV7-6	-	TRBJ1-2	TGTGCCAGCAGCCGCGATCGCCGGGACAGAGCCCCTGCCTATGGCTACACCTTC	CASSRDRRDRAPAYGYTF
TRBD1	TRBV5-1	-	TRBJ2-7	TGCGCCAGCAGCTTGGAGAACAGGGGCTACGAGCAGTACTTC	CASSLENRGYEQYF
-	TRBV10-3	few	TRBJ1-1	TGTGCCATCAGTGATCGGGTAAACACTGAAGCTTTCTTT	CAISDRVNTEAFF
-	TRBV25-1	-	TRBJ2-7	TGTGCCAGCAGCCTCGGGGGACACCCCTACGAGCAGTACTTC	CASSLGGHPYEQYF
-	TRBV30	few	TRBJ2-1	TGTGCCTGGGGGACTTCGGGCAATGAGCAGTTCTTC	CAWGTSGNEQFF